This T cell receptor beta chain was identified during a study of patients and donors after allogeneic stem cell transplantation. TCRdb re-derived calls from the RT-PCR reads in MiXCR, one entry per CDR3 protein. The top ten clones hold just under 35% of a sample with around 31,000 distinct CDR3 sequences, around 6.8% of them seen once. The sequence came from a human donor who was either an allogeneic HSCT recipient or a stem cell or donor lymphocyte infusion donor (not recorded which). It is not recorded whose cells these are; they may come from a transplant donor. Sequenced: blood, either unsorted or a sorted T cell fraction (not recorded which).

CDR3 bases: TGTGCCAGCAGTACGCCAGGGGGCCCGTATAATGAGCAGTTCTTC. Residues: CASSTPGGPYNEQFF. V gene TRBV12-3 or TRBV12-4 combines with J gene TRBJ2-1; 8 bases line up with TRBD1. V lost 5 bases, J lost 7 bases, and 10 bases stayed unmatched. The CDR3 totals 15 residues.